Listed here are 13 T cell receptor beta chains from one sample, sequenced in a study of T-cell memory formation after mild COVID-19. TCRdb processed the 5' RACE reads anew with MiXCR; each CDR3 protein has one entry. The table has about 290,000 distinct CDR3 sequences, 15% to 20% seen once. Sample: PBMCs or a T cell subset sorted from them (not recorded which). These receptor sequences come from a man between 18 and 35 years old who had mild COVID-19 (a few samples of this study predate the infection). Cell type and time point are not known.

The chain joins TRBV6-2 or TRBV6-3 to TRBJ1-1; unclear D gene. Per the germline V gene, CDR1 is MNHEY and CDR2 is SVGEGT. This CDR3 contains 13 residues. V was pared by 8 bases and J by 8 bases, with 18 bases between. CDR3 in DNA: TGTGCCAGCTCACCCTCAGGAGGGCAGGAAGCTTTCTTT. Its translation: CASSPSGGQEAFF.

The sample holds a few counts of this clonotype. The CDR3 here is CASTPGTVNYGYTF. The CDR3 region has the DNA TGTGCCAGCACCCCCGGGACAGTAAACTATGGCTACACCTTC. The chain recombines TRBV7-9 with TRBJ1-2, with 7 bases fitting TRBD1. The CDR3 is made up of 14 amino acids. V lost 7 bases to trimming and J lost 2 bases; unmatched junction nucleotides: 7. CDR1 is SEHNR, CDR2 FQNEAQ, per germline (reference sequence).

The rearrangement joins TRBV7-9 to TRBJ2-1; 10 bases map to TRBD2. CDR3 length equals 16 residues. J gave up 8 bases and V 1 base, and 8 bases lay outside the gene matches. The V gene's germline CDR1 is SEHNR and CDR2 FQNEAQ (reference sequence). The DNA for the CDR3 is TGTGCCAGCAGCTTAGGGTCTCTAGCGGGGGTGGATGAGCAGTTCTTC. Amino acids: CASSLGSLAGVDEQFF. Together with reference TRBV7-9 and TRBJ2-1, the CDR3 gives the full variable domain: DTGVSQNPRHKITKRGQNVTFRCDPISEHNRLYWYRQTLGQGPEFLTYFQNEAQLEKSRLLSDRFSAERPKGSFSTLEIQRTEQGDSAMYLCASSLGSLAGVDEQFFGPGTRLTVL.

This clonotype was seen ten or more times. V is TRBV10-1 and J is TRBJ2-1; 11 nucleotides match TRBD1. The CDR3 totals 16 residues. With 1 base clipped from V and 6 bases from J, the junction kept 5 bases outside the gene matches. CDR1 WNHNN and CDR2 SYGVQD come from the germline V gene (reference sequence). As DNA, the CDR3 is TGCGCCAGCAGTGAGTTCCCTGGGACAGGGGGCAATGAGCAGTTCTTC. Translation gives CASSEFPGTGGNEQFF.

This clonotype appeared many times. J is TRBJ1-6 and V is TRBV3-1; D is ambiguous. V was trimmed by 0 bases and J by 4 bases, leaving 10 bases between them. The V gene's germline CDR1 is LGHDT and CDR2 YNNKEL (reference sequence). The CDR3 runs 16 residues. This CDR3 reads CASSQEGGTYNSPLHF. Here the CDR3 DNA reads TGTGCCAGCAGCCAAGAAGGTGGCACTTATAATTCACCCCTCCACTTT.

The table lists this clonotype with many counts. J is TRBJ2-1 and V is TRBV29-1; D is uncertain. V was trimmed by 6 bases and J by 0 bases, leaving 12 bases between them. The CDR3 has 14 residues. Germline V gives CDR1 SQVTM, CDR2 ANQGSEA. In DNA, the CDR3 is TGCAGCGTCGTTAGTATACCCTCCTACAATGAGCAGTTCTTC. It yields the protein CSVVSIPSYNEQFF.

The table lists this clonotype with a few counts. This rearrangement joins TRBV6-1 to TRBJ2-1, with a possible D match to TRBD2 (6 bases). CDR1 MNHNS and CDR2 SASEGT come from the germline V gene. This CDR3 is built from 16 residues. V was trimmed by 1 base and J by 1 base, leaving 11 bases between them. The CDR3 DNA reads TGTGCCAGCAGTGAAGGCTTAGCGGTATCCTACAATGAGCAGTTCTTC. Translated, it gives CASSEGLAVSYNEQFF.

The rearrangement joins TRBV5-1 to TRBJ2-1, with 9 bases that match TRBD2. CDR3 length: 15 residues. Germline CDR1 reads SGHRS; CDR2 reads YFSETQ. The ends lost 4 bases at V and 5 bases at J; junction bases unmatched: 7. This chain's CDR3 is CASSPPGLAHNEQFF. DNA of the CDR3: TGCGCCAGCAGCCCTCCGGGACTAGCCCACAATGAGCAGTTCTTC.

The genes are TRBV9 and TRBJ1-5, with a weak D call TRBD1 (6 bases). V was shortened by 6 bases and J by 0 bases, with 19 bases between the two germline ends. CDR1 and CDR2 (germline): SGDLS, YYNGEE. There are 17 residues in the CDR3. The CDR3 sequence is CASNREGGSYSNQPQHF. CDR3 sequence (DNA): TGTGCCAGCAACAGGGAGGGAGGGAGTTATAGCAATCAGCCCCAGCATTTT.

The chain is built from TRBV4-1 and TRBJ2-2, with D possibly matching TRBD1 (5 bases). Germline-derived CDR1 and CDR2 are MGHRA and YSYEKL. The V and J ends lost 1 base and 4 bases respectively, with 7 bases between them. CDR3 size: 14 residues. The CDR3 loop is CASSQGRGTGELFF. The CDR3 DNA is TGCGCCAGCAGCCAAGGAAGGGGCACCGGGGAGCTGTTTTTT.

This clonotype was observed many times. The genes are TRBV6-5 and TRBJ2-5; D may be TRBD1 or TRBD2 (5 bases each). V lost 2 bases, J lost 5 bases, and 9 bases lay in between. Germline V gives CDR1 MNHEY, CDR2 SVGAGI. The CDR3 sequence is 13 residues long. As DNA, the CDR3 is TGTGCCAGCAGTTACCGTGGGGACGAGACCCAGTACTTC. It codes for CASSYRGDETQYF.

The V call is TRBV7-9, the J call TRBJ2-1, with 9 positions matching TRBD1. The CDR3 is 15 amino acids. The ends lost 5 bases at V and 3 bases at J; junction bases unmatched: 5. The germline V gene has CDR1 SEHNR and CDR2 FQNEAQ (reference sequence). CDR3: CASSQWGQGYNEQFF. The CDR3 DNA reads TGTGCCAGCAGCCAGTGGGGACAGGGCTACAATGAGCAGTTCTTC. Full variable domain (missing parts from reference TRBV7-9 and TRBJ2-1): DTGVSQNPRHKITKRGQNVTFRCDPISEHNRLYWYRQTLGQGPEFLTYFQNEAQLEKSRLLSDRFSAERPKGSFSTLEIQRTEQGDSAMYLCASSQWGQGYNEQFFGPGTRLTVL.

The CDR3 loop reads CASSYSSDRGTDTQYF. The CDR3 DNA sequence: TGTGCCAGCAGTTACTCGAGCGACAGGGGAACAGATACGCAGTATTTT. The chain joins TRBV6-2 or TRBV6-3 to TRBJ2-3; 8 nucleotides align to TRBD1. CDR3 size: 16 residues. J lost 3 bases, V lost 0 bases, and 5 bases had no gene match. Per the germline V gene, CDR1 is MNHEY and CDR2 is SVGEGT.